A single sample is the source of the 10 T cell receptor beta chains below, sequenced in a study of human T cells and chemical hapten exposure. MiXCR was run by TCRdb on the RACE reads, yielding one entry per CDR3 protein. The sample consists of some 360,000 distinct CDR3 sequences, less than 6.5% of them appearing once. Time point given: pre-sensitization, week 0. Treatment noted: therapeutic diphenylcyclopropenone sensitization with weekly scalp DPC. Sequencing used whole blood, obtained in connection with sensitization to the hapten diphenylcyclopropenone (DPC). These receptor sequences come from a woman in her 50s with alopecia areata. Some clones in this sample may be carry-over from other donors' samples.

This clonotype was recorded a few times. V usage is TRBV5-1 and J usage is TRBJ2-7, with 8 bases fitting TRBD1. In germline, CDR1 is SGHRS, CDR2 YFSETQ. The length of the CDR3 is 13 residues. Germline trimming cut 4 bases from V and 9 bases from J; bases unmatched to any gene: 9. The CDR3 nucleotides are TGCGCCAGCAGCACCCCGGGACAGGCGTCGCAGTACTTC. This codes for CASSTPGQASQYF.

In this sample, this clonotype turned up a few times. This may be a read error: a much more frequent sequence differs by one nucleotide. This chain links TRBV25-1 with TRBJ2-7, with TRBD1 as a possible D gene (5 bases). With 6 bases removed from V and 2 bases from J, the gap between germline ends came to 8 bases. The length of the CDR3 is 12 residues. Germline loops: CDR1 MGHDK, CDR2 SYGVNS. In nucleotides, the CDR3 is TGTGCCAGCAGCAAAGGGGCCTACGAGCAGTACTTC. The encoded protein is CASSKGAYEQYF.

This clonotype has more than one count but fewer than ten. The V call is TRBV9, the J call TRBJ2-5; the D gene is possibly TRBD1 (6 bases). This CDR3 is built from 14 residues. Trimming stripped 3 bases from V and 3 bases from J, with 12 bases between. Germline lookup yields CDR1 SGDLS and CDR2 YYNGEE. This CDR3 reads CASSAPGDEETQYF. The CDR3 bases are TGTGCCAGCAGCGCCCCAGGGGACGAAGAGACCCAGTACTTC.

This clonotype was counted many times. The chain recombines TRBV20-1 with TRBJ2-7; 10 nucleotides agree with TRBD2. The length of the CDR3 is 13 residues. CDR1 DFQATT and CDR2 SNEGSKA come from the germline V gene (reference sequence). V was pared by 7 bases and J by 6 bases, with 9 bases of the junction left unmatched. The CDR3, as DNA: TGCAGTGGGGAGCGGGAGGGTAGACTCGAGCAGTACTTC. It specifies CSGEREGRLEQYF.

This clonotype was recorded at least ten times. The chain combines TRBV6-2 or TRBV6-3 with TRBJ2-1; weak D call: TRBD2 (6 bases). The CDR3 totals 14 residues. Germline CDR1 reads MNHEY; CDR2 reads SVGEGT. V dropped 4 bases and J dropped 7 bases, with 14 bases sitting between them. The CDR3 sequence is CASSSDYVRNEQFF. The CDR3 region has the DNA TGTGCCAGCAGTTCGGACTACGTTAGAAATGAGCAGTTCTTC.

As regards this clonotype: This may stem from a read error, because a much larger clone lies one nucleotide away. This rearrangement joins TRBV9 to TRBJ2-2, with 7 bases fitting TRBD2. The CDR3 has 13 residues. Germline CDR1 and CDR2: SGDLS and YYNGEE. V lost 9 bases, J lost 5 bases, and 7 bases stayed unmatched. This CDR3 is CANRAGETGELFF. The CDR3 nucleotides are TGTGCCAACCGGGCGGGAGAGACCGGGGAGCTGTTTTTT.

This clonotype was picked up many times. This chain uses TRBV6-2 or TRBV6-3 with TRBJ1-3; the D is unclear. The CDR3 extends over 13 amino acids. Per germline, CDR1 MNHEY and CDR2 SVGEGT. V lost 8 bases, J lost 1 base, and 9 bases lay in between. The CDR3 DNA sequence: TGTGCCAGCTTGCCGGGATCTGGAAACACCATATATTTT. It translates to CASLPGSGNTIYF.

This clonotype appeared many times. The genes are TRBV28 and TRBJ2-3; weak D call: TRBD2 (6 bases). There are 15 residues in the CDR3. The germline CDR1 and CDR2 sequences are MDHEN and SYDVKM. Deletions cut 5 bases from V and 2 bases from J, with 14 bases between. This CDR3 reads CASSPPGLTTDTQYF. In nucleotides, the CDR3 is TGTGCCAGCAGTCCTCCGGGACTTACCACAGATACGCAGTATTTT. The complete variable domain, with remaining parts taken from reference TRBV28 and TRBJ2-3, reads DVKVTQSSRYLVKRTGEKVFLECVQDMDHENMFWYRQDPGLGLRLIYFSYDVKMKEKGDIPEGYSVSREKKERFSLILESASTNQTSMYLCASSPPGLTTDTQYFGPGTRLTVL.

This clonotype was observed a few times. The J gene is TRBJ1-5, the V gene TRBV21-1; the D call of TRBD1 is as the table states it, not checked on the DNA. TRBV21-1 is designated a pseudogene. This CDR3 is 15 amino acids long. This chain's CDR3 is CASSKDRVLGQPQHF. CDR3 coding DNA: TGTGCCAGCAGCAAAGACAGGGTGTTAGGTCAGCCCCAGCATTTT.

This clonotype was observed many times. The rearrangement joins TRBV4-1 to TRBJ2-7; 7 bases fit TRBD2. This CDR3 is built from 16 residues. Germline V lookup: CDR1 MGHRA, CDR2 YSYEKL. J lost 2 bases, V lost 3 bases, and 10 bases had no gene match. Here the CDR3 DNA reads TGCGCCAGCAGCCATAAGGGGCTAGCGGAAACCTACGAGCAGTACTTC. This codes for CASSHKGLAETYEQYF.